The 26 T cell receptor beta chains given below trace back to one sample, sequenced in a study of blood T cell repertoires in COVID-19 (TCRdb year 2020). Receptor libraries were prepared by the immunoSEQ multiplex PCR assay. Imported from immuneACCESS, the table was reduced by TCRdb to in-frame sequences with V and J called. These copies leave out some clones; in studies compared against another copy, an unresolved V gene accounts for under half, and the cause of the remainder is not known. The sample table records 130,000 or so clones; approximately 86% of these occur just once. The ten largest clones represent 1.5% of the sample. Specimen: peripheral blood. The receptors originated from a woman aged 55-75 years with acute or convalescent COVID-19.

The rearrangement links TRBV6-2 or TRBV6-3 to TRBJ1-1; unclear D gene. The germline CDR1 and CDR2 sequences are MNHEY and SVGEGT. This CDR3 contains 13 residues. V was clipped by 2 bases and J by 7 bases, with 11 bases between them. This CDR3 is CASSYREVGEAFF. The CDR3 DNA reads TGTGCCAGCAGTTACAGGGAGGTTGGTGAAGCTTTCTTT.

The V gene is TRBV29-1, the J gene TRBJ1-2, with D unclear. Germline V CDR1 and CDR2: SQVTM, ANQGSEA. The CDR3 runs to 11 residues. V was pared by 7 bases and J by 3 bases, with 9 bases between. The CDR3 loop is CSAAEDYGYTF. CDR3 coding DNA: TGCAGCGCGGCGGAGGACTATGGCTACACCTTC.

The rearrangement uses TRBV19 and TRBJ2-5; 9 nucleotides line up with TRBD1. Germline CDR1 and CDR2: LNHDA and SQIVND (reference sequence). This CDR3 comprises 12 residues. Trimming at V came to 4 bases and at J to 7 bases, leaving 1 base not matched to a gene. The CDR3 sequence is CASSTTGGTQYF. The CDR3 nucleotides are TGTGCCAGTAGTACGACAGGGGGGACCCAGTACTTC.

The chain couples TRBV9 to TRBJ2-1; no clear D. This CDR3 has 13 amino acids. Germline CDR1 is SGDLS and CDR2 is YYNGEE. Trimming removed 0 bases from V and 7 bases from J, with 8 bases in between. The chain's CDR3 is CASSVGGVNEQFF. DNA of the CDR3: TGTGCCAGCAGCGTAGGAGGAGTTAATGAGCAGTTCTTC.

The V and J genes are TRBV27 and TRBJ1-2; unclear D gene. Trimming removed 3 bases from V and 8 bases from J, with 13 bases in between. Germline V gene lookup returns CDR1 MNHEY and CDR2 SMNVEV (reference sequence). The CDR3 contains 13 residues. The CDR3 nucleotides read TGTGCCAGCAGTTTTAGGGAAGGAGGCGGCTACACCTTC. It codes for CASSFREGGGYTF.

The chain combines TRBV28 with TRBJ1-6, with unresolved D. The CDR3 is 12 residues long. Germline loops: CDR1 MDHEN, CDR2 SYDVKM. The V end lost 3 bases, the J end lost 13 bases, and 10 bases lay between the germline ends. The CDR3 DNA reads TGTGCCAGCAGTTTCCGACCGGGGCCCCTCCACTTT. Protein sequence: CASSFRPGPLHF.

This chain uses TRBV28 with TRBJ1-1, with D hard to call. This CDR3 comprises 13 residues. V lost 4 bases and J lost 0, with 6 bases in between. Germline-derived CDR1 and CDR2 are MDHEN and SYDVKM. CDR3 bases: TGTGCCAGCAGTTGGCATATGAACACTGAAGCTTTCTTT. Encoded protein: CASSWHMNTEAFF.

A note on this clone: The junction departs from the called germline gene at one end, perhaps through a read error. This chain joins TRBV14 and TRBJ1-2, with D possibly being TRBD1 (5 bases). The CDR3 is 12 amino acids. Germline assignment: CDR1 SGHDN and CDR2 FVKESK. The CDR3 sequence is CASSQNSLGTFF. The CDR3 DNA reads TGTGCCAGCAGCCAAAACTCCCTAGGGACTTTCTTC. The variable domain in full, with the rest retrieved from reference TRBV14 and TRBJ1-2, is EAGVTQFPSHSVIEKGQTVTLRCDPISGHDNLYWYRRVMGKEIKFLLHFVKESKQDESGMPNNRFLAERTGGTYSTLKVQPAELEDSGVYFCASSQNSLGTFFGSGTRLTVV.

The chain has TRBV18 and TRBJ1-2, with 10 bases matching TRBD1. Trimming removed 3 bases from V and 0 bases from J; junction bases left unmatched: 1. This CDR3 is built from 15 residues. From germline, CDR1 is KGHSH and CDR2 LQKENI. This chain's CDR3 is CASSPGTGANYGYTF. The CDR3 DNA reads TGTGCCAGCTCACCCGGGACAGGGGCTAACTATGGCTACACCTTC.

The rearrangement joins TRBV6-2 or TRBV6-3 to TRBJ2-3, with 12 nucleotides matching TRBD2. With V trimmed by 4 bases and J by 4 bases, 6 bases remained unmatched. Germline assignment: CDR1 MNHEY and CDR2 SVGEGT. This CDR3 is 16 amino acids long. The CDR3 loop is CASSSSSGGGPDTQYF. The DNA for the CDR3 is TGTGCCAGCAGTTCCTCTAGCGGGGGGGGCCCAGATACGCAGTATTTT.

The chain employs TRBV29-1 and TRBJ2-3, with TRBD1 as a possible D gene (5 bases). V was shortened by 4 bases and J by 5 bases, with 7 bases between the two germline ends. The CDR3 has 11 residues. The germline V gene has CDR1 SQVTM and CDR2 ANQGSEA. The CDR3 spells CSVAQGDTQYF. The CDR3 DNA reads TGCAGCGTTGCCCAGGGAGATACGCAGTATTTT.

J is TRBJ1-4 and V is TRBV18; maybe TRBD1 (6 bases). This CDR3 has 15 amino acids. V gave up 3 bases and J gave up 7 bases, with 15 bases separating them. Germline CDR1 is KGHSH and CDR2 is LQKENI. CDR3 amino acids: CASSPRQAMAEKLFF. The CDR3 bases are TGTGCCAGCTCACCTAGACAGGCTATGGCTGAAAAACTGTTTTTT.

The V and J genes are TRBV4-2 and TRBJ2-2; TRBD2 aligns across 15 bases. Germline CDR1 and CDR2: LGHNA and YNFKEQ. This CDR3 spans 18 amino acids. V dropped 2 bases and J dropped 6; count of bases not matched to a gene: 7. The DNA for the CDR3 is TGTGCCAGCAGCCAACATTGGACTAGCGGGGGGGAGGCCGGGGAGCTGTTTTTT. Encoded protein: CASSQHWTSGGEAGELFF.

This rearrangement joins TRBV2 to TRBJ1-1, with a weak D call TRBD1 (5 bases). Per the germline V gene, CDR1 is SNHLY and CDR2 is FYNNEI. The CDR3 loop spans 13 amino acids. The ends were cut back, 11 bases at V and 4 bases at J, with 17 bases in the middle. The CDR3 spells CAWEGRETTEAFF. Written as DNA, the CDR3 is TGTGCCTGGGAAGGCAGGGAAACCACTGAAGCTTTCTTT.

This sequence joins TRBV19 and TRBJ1-4; D might be TRBD1 (6 bases). Between the trimmed V and J ends, which lost 5 bases and 0 bases, there was a span of 10 bases. Germline assignment: CDR1 LNHDA and CDR2 SQIVND (reference sequence). The CDR3 has 15 amino acids. CDR3 coding DNA: TGTGCCAGTAGTCCCGGACAGACAACTAATGAAAAACTGTTTTTT. Translated: CASSPGQTTNEKLFF. Complete variable domain (other parts from reference TRBV19 and TRBJ1-4): DGGITQSPKYLFRKEGQNVTLSCEQNLNHDAMYWYRQDPGQGLRLIYYSQIVNDFQKGDIAEGYSVSREKKESFPLTVTSAQKNPTAFYLCASSPGQTTNEKLFFGSGTQLSVL.

The chain uses TRBV30 and TRBJ1-2, with a weak D call TRBD1 (5 bases). This CDR3 comprises 11 residues. Germline values: CDR1 GTSNPN, CDR2 SVGIG (reference sequence). Trimming pared 1 base from V and 14 bases from J, leaving 14 bases between. The CDR3 loop is CAWSAFVGETF. In nucleotides, the CDR3 is TGTGCCTGGAGTGCTTTCGTAGGGGAAACCTTC. The entire variable domain, with the rest obtained from reference TRBV30 and TRBJ1-2, is as follows: SQTIHQWPATLVQPVGSPLSLECTVEGTSNPNLYWYRQAAGRGLQLLFYSVGIGQISSEVPQNLSASRPQDRQFILSSKKLLLSDSGFYLCAWSAFVGETFGSGTRLTVV.

This chain uses TRBV21-1 with TRBJ2-5; the D call in the table, TRBD2, was not verified against the DNA. TRBV21-1 is a pseudogene locus. The CDR3 is 15 residues long. For the CDR3, the DNA is TGTGCCAGCAGCACCGTCCCCCGGGACCAAGAGACCCAGTACTTC. It specifies CASSTVPRDQETQYF.

This chain connects TRBV11-1 to TRBJ1-5, with 7 bases lining up with TRBD1. CDR1 and CDR2 (germline): SGHAT, FQDESV (reference sequence). The CDR3 has 13 residues. V trimming: 4 bases; J trimming: 5 bases; junction bases outside the gene matches: 2. The CDR3 DNA follows: TGTGCCAGCAGCTCCGACAGGGATCAGCCCCAGCATTTT. Protein sequence: CASSSDRDQPQHF.

The chain carries TRBV7-9 and TRBJ1-2, with TRBD1 identical over 10 bases. This CDR3 region has 15 residues. The trim removed 1 base at V and 4 bases at J, leaving 3 bases unmatched. Germline loops: CDR1 SEHNR, CDR2 FQNEAQ (reference sequence). This CDR3 is CASSLGGQGGYGYTF. CDR3 nucleotides: TGTGCCAGCAGCTTAGGAGGACAGGGGGGCTATGGCTACACCTTC.

The chain is built from TRBV29-1 and TRBJ1-1; D remains ambiguous. The V end lost 5 bases, the J end lost 0 bases, and 7 bases lay between the germline ends. This CDR3 region has 12 residues. Germline assignment: CDR1 SQVTM and CDR2 ANQGSEA. The CDR3 DNA reads as TGCAGCGTTACAGATATGAACACTGAAGCTTTCTTT. This codes for CSVTDMNTEAFF.

This clone has only one observation. The chain uses TRBV5-6 and TRBJ1-6, with a tentative D call TRBD1 (6 bases). Germline V CDR1 and CDR2: SGHDT, YYEEEE. The CDR3 consists of 16 residues. The V and J ends lost 0 bases and 4 bases respectively, with 11 bases between them. CDR3 bases: TGTGCCAGCAGCTTGGGCTCCGGGACATATAATTCACCCCTCCACTTT. Its translation is CASSLGSGTYNSPLHF.

This chain links TRBV7-2 with TRBJ1-1; no clear D. The V and J ends lost 3 bases and 7 bases respectively, with 9 bases between them. Germline CDR1 is SGHTA and CDR2 is FQGNSA. This CDR3 is built from 12 residues. For the CDR3, the DNA is TGTGCCAGCAGCTTTAGACACCTTGAAGCTTTCTTT. Translation: CASSFRHLEAFF.

This chain connects TRBV28 to TRBJ1-2; D unclear. The V and J ends lost 4 bases and 4 bases respectively, with 7 bases between them. CDR1 and CDR2 (germline): MDHEN, SYDVKM. This CDR3 spans 12 amino acids. The CDR3 is CASSSELYGYTF. The CDR3 DNA follows: TGTGCCAGCAGTTCGGAGCTCTATGGCTACACCTTC.

The J gene is TRBJ1-1, the V gene TRBV2, with 8 bases matching TRBD1. Germline CDR1 reads SNHLY; CDR2 reads FYNNEI. The CDR3 has 16 amino acids. J was trimmed by 2 bases and V by 3 bases; bases with no gene match: 8. CDR3 bases: TGTGCCAGCAGTGACCTCAGGGGGCGAGGAAACACTGAAGCTTTCTTT. This codes for CASSDLRGRGNTEAFF.

V and J are TRBV6-5 and TRBJ1-2, with D possibly matching TRBD1 (6 bases). Germline values: CDR1 MNHEY, CDR2 SVGAGI. This CDR3 region has 15 residues. Trimming removed 6 bases at V and 0 bases at J, with 14 bases between. The CDR3 nucleotides read TGTGCCAGCAGGGTCGGAGGACAGCCTAACTATGGCTACACCTTC. Its translation: CASRVGGQPNYGYTF.

In its sample, this clone was seen once. This rearrangement joins TRBV18 to TRBJ2-1; possible D gene TRBD2, 6 bases. From germline, CDR1 is KGHSH and CDR2 LQKENI. The V end lost 2 bases, the J end lost 7 bases, and 18 bases lay between the germline ends. The CDR3 loop spans 16 amino acids. The chain's CDR3 is CASSPFLDWGDNEQFF. The CDR3 DNA reads as TGTGCCAGCTCACCATTTCTGGACTGGGGGGATAATGAGCAGTTCTTC.